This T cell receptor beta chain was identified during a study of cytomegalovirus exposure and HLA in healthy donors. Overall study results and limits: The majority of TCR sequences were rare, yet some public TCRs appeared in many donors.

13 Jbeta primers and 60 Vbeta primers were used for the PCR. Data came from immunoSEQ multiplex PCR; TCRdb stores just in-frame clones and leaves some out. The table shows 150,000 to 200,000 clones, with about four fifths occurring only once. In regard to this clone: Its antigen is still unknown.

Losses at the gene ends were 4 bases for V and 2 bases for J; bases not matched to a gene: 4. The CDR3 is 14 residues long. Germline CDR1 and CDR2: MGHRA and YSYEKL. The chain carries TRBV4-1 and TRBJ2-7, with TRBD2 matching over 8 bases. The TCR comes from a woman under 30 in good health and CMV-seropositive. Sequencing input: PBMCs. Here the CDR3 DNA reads TGCGCCAGCAGCCCGGGGGGGCTGACCTACGAGCAGTACTTC. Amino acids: CASSPGGLTYEQYF.